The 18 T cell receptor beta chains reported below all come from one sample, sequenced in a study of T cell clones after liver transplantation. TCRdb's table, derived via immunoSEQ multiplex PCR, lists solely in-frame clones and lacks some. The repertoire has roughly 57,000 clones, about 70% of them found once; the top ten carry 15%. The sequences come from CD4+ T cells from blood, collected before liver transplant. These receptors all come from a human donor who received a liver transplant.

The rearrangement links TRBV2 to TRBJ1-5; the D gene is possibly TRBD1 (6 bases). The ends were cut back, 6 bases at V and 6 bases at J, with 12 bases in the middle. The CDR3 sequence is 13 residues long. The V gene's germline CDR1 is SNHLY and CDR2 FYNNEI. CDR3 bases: TGTGCCAGCAGCAGGGGAGGGGGTCAGCCCCAGCATTTT. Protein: CASSRGGGQPQHF.

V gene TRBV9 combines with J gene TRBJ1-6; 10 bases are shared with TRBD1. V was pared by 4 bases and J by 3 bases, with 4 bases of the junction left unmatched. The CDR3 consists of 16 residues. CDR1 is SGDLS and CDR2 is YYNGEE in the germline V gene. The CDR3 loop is CASSRQGALYNSPLHF. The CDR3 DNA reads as TGTGCCAGCAGCAGACAGGGGGCCCTCTATAATTCACCCCTCCACTTT.

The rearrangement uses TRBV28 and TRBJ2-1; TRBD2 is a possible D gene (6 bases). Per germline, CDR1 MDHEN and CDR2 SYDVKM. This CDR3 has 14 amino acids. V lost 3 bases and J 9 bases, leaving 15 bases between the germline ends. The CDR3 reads CASSFPSGRGEQFF. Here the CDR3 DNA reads TGTGCCAGCAGTTTTCCCAGCGGGCGGGGTGAGCAGTTCTTC.

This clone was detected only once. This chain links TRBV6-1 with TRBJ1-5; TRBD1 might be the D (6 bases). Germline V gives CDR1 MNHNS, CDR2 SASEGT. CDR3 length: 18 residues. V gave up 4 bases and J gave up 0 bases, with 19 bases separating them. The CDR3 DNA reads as TGTGCCAGCAGTGGGCGTTCACGGACAGTCACTAGCAATCAGCCCCAGCATTTT. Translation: CASSGRSRTVTSNQPQHF.

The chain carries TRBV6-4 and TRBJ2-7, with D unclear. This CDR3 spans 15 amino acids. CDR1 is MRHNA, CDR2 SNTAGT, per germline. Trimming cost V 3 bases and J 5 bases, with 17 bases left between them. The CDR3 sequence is CASSEGQASLNEQYF. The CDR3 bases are TGTGCCAGCAGTGAAGGCCAGGCCTCCTTGAACGAGCAGTACTTC.

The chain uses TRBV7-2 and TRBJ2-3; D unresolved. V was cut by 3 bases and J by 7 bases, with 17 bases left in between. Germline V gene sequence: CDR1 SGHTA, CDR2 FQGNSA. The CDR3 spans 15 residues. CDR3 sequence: CASSFEFSVLYTQYF. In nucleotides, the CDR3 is TGTGCCAGCAGCTTTGAGTTTTCCGTCCTATATACGCAGTATTTT.

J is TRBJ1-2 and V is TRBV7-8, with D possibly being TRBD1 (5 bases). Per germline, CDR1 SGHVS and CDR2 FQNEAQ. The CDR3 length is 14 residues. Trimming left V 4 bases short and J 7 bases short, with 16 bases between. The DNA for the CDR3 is TGTGCCAGCAGCTCCCCTCGCCGGGGGGGTGGCTACACCTTC. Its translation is CASSSPRRGGGYTF.

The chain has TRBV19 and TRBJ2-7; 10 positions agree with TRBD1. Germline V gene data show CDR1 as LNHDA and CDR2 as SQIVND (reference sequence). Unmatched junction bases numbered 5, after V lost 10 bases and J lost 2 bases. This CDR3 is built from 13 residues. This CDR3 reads CATRTGGTYEQYF. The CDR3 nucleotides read TGTGCCACCAGGACAGGGGGAACCTACGAGCAGTACTTC.

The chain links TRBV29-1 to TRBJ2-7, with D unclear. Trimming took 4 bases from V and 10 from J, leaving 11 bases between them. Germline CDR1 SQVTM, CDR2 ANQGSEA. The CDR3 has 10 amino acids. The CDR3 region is CSVGVREQYF. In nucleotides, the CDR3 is TGCAGCGTTGGAGTACGAGAACAGTACTTC.

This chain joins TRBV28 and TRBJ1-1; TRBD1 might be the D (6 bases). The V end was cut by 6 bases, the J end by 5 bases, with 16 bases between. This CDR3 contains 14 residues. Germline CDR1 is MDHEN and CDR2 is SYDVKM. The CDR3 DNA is TGTGCCAGCAGCCGGACTTTCGGACAGACTGAAGCTTTCTTT. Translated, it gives CASSRTFGQTEAFF. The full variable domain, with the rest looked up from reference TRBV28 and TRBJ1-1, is DVKVTQSSRYLVKRTGEKVFLECVQDMDHENMFWYRQDPGLGLRLIYFSYDVKMKEKGDIPEGYSVSREKKERFSLILESASTNQTSMYLCASSRTFGQTEAFFGQGTRLTVV.

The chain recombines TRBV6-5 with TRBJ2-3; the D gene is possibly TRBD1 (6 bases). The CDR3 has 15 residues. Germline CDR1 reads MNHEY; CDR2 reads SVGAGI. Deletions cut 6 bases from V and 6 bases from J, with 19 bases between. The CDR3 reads CASRYTSGRGDTQYF. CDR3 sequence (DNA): TGTGCCAGCAGGTACACGTCCGGTAGGGGGGATACGCAGTATTTT.

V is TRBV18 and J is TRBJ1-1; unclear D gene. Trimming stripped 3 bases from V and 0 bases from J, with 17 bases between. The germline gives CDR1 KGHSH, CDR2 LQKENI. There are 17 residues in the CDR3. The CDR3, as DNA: TGTGCCAGCTCACCCGGGGAAGTTAGCTTGGTGAACACTGAAGCTTTCTTT. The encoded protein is CASSPGEVSLVNTEAFF.

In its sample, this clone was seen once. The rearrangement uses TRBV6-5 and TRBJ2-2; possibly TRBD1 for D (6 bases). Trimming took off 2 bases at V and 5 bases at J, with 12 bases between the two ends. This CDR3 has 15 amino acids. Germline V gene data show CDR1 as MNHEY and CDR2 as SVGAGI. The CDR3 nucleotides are TGTGCCAGCAGTTACAACAGGGTGGAAACCGGGGAGCTGTTTTTT. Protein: CASSYNRVETGELFF.

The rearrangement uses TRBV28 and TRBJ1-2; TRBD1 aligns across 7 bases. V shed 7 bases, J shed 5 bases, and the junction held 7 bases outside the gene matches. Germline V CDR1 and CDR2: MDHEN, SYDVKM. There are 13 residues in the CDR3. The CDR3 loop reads CASTKDRIYGYTF. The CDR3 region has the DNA TGTGCCAGCACCAAGGACAGGATTTATGGCTACACCTTC.

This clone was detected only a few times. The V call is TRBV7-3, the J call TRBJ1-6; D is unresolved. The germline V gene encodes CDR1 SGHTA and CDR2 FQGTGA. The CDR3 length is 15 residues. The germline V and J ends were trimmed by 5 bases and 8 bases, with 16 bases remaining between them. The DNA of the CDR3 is TGTGCCAGCAGCCCCCCGAGAGGGAGGGATTCACCCCTCCACTTT. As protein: CASSPPRGRDSPLHF.

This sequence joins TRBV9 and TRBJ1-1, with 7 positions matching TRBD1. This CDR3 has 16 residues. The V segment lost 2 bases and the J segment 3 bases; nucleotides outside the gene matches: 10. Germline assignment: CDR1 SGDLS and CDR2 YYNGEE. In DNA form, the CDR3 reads TGTGCCAGCAGCGTTGGGTATGAGGGGGCGTACACTGAAGCTTTCTTT. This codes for CASSVGYEGAYTEAFF.

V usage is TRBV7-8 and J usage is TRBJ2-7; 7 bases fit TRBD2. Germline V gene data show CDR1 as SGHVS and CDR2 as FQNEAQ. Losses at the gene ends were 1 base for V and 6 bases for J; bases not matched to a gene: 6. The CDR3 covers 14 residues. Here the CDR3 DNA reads TGTGCCAGCAGCTTAGTGGGCAGGGAGGGCGAGCAGTACTTC. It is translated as CASSLVGREGEQYF.

The CDR3 loop is CASIPLGDSYTDTQYF. In DNA form, the CDR3 reads TGTGCCAGCATACCTCTTGGGGACAGCTACACAGATACGCAGTATTTT. The chain is built from TRBV28 and TRBJ2-3; TRBD1 aligns across 7 bases. The length of the CDR3 is 16 residues. Germline trimming cut 7 bases from V and 2 bases from J; bases unmatched to any gene: 12. Germline-derived CDR1 and CDR2 are MDHEN and SYDVKM. The entire variable domain, with the rest obtained from reference TRBV28 and TRBJ2-3, is as follows: DVKVTQSSRYLVKRTGEKVFLECVQDMDHENMFWYRQDPGLGLRLIYFSYDVKMKEKGDIPEGYSVSREKKERFSLILESASTNQTSMYLCASIPLGDSYTDTQYFGPGTRLTVL.